The present T cell receptor beta chain was sequenced within a study of blood T cell repertoires in COVID-19 (dated by TCRdb to about 2020). At the level of the whole study: Samples from collaborators originated in the United States, Italy and Spain and spanned both the acute and convalescent phases of COVID-19. HLA class I and class II types, where available, came from metadata supplied by the sample provider rather than from assay-based typing. A freely available public database, intended as a resource for researchers studying the immune response to SARS-CoV-2, is where the repertoires were released. Deeply sampled blood TCRbeta repertoires from subjects exposed to, actively infected with, or recovered from COVID-19 were included in the dataset. The samples were drawn from the first 160 participants of the ongoing ImmuneRACE study and from 950 to 1,500 subjects provided by 6 global collaborators. The prospective study material was composed of cDNA or gDNA derived from T cells, B-cell-depleted T cells, or PBMCs. A de-identified subject ID, COVID-19 status, age in years and sex were almost always included in the sample metadata.

What the research found in general, with its limitations: How much clinical and demographic metadata was included differed by source and by participant, and the metadata was provided uncurated.

Points on this clone: The clone's antigen remains unknown. Base qualities are missing; no much larger clone stands one base away.

Participants in the prospective study were aged roughly 18 to 100 years, lived in 20 to 30 United States geographic areas, and enrolled through a virtual design. In the prospective study, cohorts were assigned on the basis of participant-reported clinical history obtained from a screening survey and a study questionnaire. Recovered participants in ImmuneRACE Cohort 3 were defined by two consecutive negative NP/OP PCR tests, clearance by a healthcare professional, or resolution of symptoms. In the prospective study, mobile phlebotomists collected whole blood, serum and a nasopharyngeal or oropharyngeal swab from each participant. Additional blood draws and questionnaires over an approximately two-month period could optionally be provided by prospective study participants. Before DNA extraction, prospective study blood samples were shipped either frozen or at room temperature. Reading from cysteine to phenylalanine, the CDR3 counts 12 amino acids. The DNA shown is the 36-base CDR3, in frame from base 1. Relative to germline, V is 3 bases shorter and J is 7 bases shorter, with 7 bases between their ends.

TCRbeta CDR3 regions were amplified from genomic DNA by means of the immunoSEQ Assay, a bias-controlled multiplex PCR. As for how the authors treated the data: Nucleated cell counts per sample were estimated from amplification of reference gene primers within the assay. To quantify the absolute abundance of each unique TCRbeta CDR3 rearrangement, sequence reads were collapsed and filtered. For each sample, productive Simpson clonality was calculated by taking the square root of Simpson's diversity index across productive rearrangements. TCRdb re-hosts the immuneACCESS table, in-frame sequences only. Its copies lack some clones; in the studies checked, an unresolved V gene accounts for under half of them, and the cause for the rest is not known. V and J calls and clone size are given by that table; D and trimming were obtained from the DNA. The table for this sample lists about 170,000 clones; over 65% of them were counted only once. The ten largest account for 4% to 4.5% of the sample.

This receptor was obtained from a woman in her fifties or sixties who had recovered from COVID-19. The chain uses TRBV12-3 or TRBV12-4 and TRBJ1-5; TRBD1 is possibly the D segment (5 matching bases). The sample was PBMCs or T cells enriched from blood (not recorded which). The CDR3 is CASSFQGQPQHF. The DNA sequence is TGTGCCAGCAGTTTTCAGGGACAGCCCCAGCATTTT.